The clone carrying this TCR beta chain was seen ten or more times. Its antigen is still unknown. Criteria for exclusion of patients were uncontrolled infection, other autoimmune disease, pregnancy or lactation. The CDR3 regions of TCR beta were amplified from RNA transcripts. HTBI primers were the set used in a first-round RT-PCR of the TCR CDR3. A single record per CDR3 protein comes from TCRdb applying MiXCR to the multiplex PCR reads. The sample records 500,000 to 600,000 distinct CDR3 sequences, around 45% being singletons. The sample belongs to a study of T cells in Graves' hyperthyroidism and ophthalmopathy. The study, taken as a whole, reports: Blood also contained most expanded thyroid clonotypes above 0.001. Prediction of ophthalmopathy progression came a median around 6.1 months pre-onset.

This CDR3 comprises 13 residues. Per the germline V gene, CDR1 is MNHNS and CDR2 is SASEGT. Trimming cost V 2 bases and J 4 bases, with 6 bases left between them. The receptor was isolated from an adult woman with Graves' disease, either hyperthyroidism or ophthalmopathy (not recorded which). V gene TRBV6-1 combines with J gene TRBJ1-5; D gene uncertain. The specimen sequenced was peripheral blood or thyroid tissue (not recorded which). The CDR3 sequence: CASSERENQPQHF. The CDR3 DNA is TGTGCCAGCAGTGAACGGGAAAATCAGCCCCAGCATTTT.